These 22 T cell receptor beta chains were all obtained from the same sample, sequenced in a study of T cell responses to AZD1222 COVID-19 vaccine. Method: immunoSEQ multiplex PCR; TCRdb's copy keeps in-frame clones and lacks some. Among 120,000 to 150,000 clones listed, about 87% were seen once. The specimen comprised peripheral blood, sampled on day 0 of AZD1222 vaccination. The receptors shown here come from an adult in good health.

The gene calls are TRBV5-6 and TRBJ2-7; 10 nucleotides line up with TRBD1. This CDR3 is 15 amino acids long. Germline V gene sequence: CDR1 SGHDT, CDR2 YYEEEE. After removal of 1 base from V and 3 bases from J, the junction contained 4 bases not matched to a gene. The chain's CDR3 is CASSLSGTGDYEQYF. DNA of the CDR3: TGTGCCAGCAGCTTGAGTGGGACAGGGGACTACGAGCAGTACTTC.

This rearrangement joins TRBV7-9 to TRBJ2-1, with D tentatively TRBD1 (6 bases). Germline loops: CDR1 SEHNR, CDR2 FQNEAQ (reference sequence). The CDR3 covers 16 residues. V dropped 4 bases and J dropped 3 bases, with 16 bases sitting between them. CDR3 in amino acids: CASSSDGTKVYNEQFF. CDR3 coding DNA: TGTGCCAGCAGCTCAGACGGGACAAAGGTCTACAATGAGCAGTTCTTC.

The chain is built from TRBV5-4 and TRBJ2-1, with 9 bases aligning to TRBD2. J was trimmed by 10 bases and V by 0 bases; bases with no gene match: 5. The CDR3 consists of 14 residues. CDR1 SGHNT and CDR2 YYREEE come from the germline V gene (reference sequence). CDR3 sequence reads: CASSLEVAGEEQFF. The CDR3 coding sequence is TGTGCCAGCAGCTTGGAGGTAGCGGGAGAAGAGCAGTTCTTC. Looking up the rest from reference TRBV5-4 and TRBJ2-1 gives the full variable domain: ETGVTQSPTHLIKTRGQQVTLRCSSQSGHNTVSWYQQALGQGPQFIFQYYREEENGRGNFPPRFSGLQFPNYSSELNVNALELDDSALYLCASSLEVAGEEQFFGPGTRLTVL.

The chain has TRBV7-9 and TRBJ1-2, with D possibly matching TRBD1 (5 bases). V was shortened by 2 bases and J by 6 bases, with 10 bases between the two germline ends. Germline CDR1 SEHNR, CDR2 FQNEAQ (reference sequence). This CDR3 is 13 amino acids long. The CDR3 loop is CASSLPGGDGYTF. The DNA of the CDR3 is TGTGCCAGCAGCTTACCGGGGGGAGATGGCTACACCTTC.

The CDR3 loop is CASSSRVNYGYTF. The CDR3 DNA is TGTGCCAGCAGCTCGCGTGTTAACTATGGCTACACCTTC. The rearrangement links TRBV7-9 to TRBJ1-2; D ambiguous. The V and J ends lost 4 bases and 1 base respectively, with 7 bases between them. CDR3 length: 13 amino acids. In germline, CDR1 is SEHNR, CDR2 FQNEAQ (reference sequence).

CDR3 nucleotides: TGTGCCATCAGTGAGTCATACACCGGGGAGCTGTTTTTT. It translates to CAISESYTGELFF. The J gene is TRBJ2-2, the V gene TRBV10-3; D is unresolved. Trimming left V 0 bases short and J 3 bases short, with 2 bases between. The CDR3 totals 13 residues. Germline V lookup: CDR1 ENHRY, CDR2 SYGVKD.

The chain couples TRBV27 to TRBJ2-7; TRBD1 matches 9 bases. This CDR3 is 13 amino acids long. With V trimmed by 7 bases and J by 6 bases, 7 bases remained unmatched. Germline V lookup: CDR1 MNHEY, CDR2 SMNVEV (reference sequence). The CDR3 sequence: CASTRTGEGEQYF. The CDR3 DNA sequence: TGTGCCAGCACTCGGACAGGGGAGGGCGAGCAGTACTTC.

This clone was recorded a few times. The chain recombines TRBV6-1 with TRBJ2-1; D gene unclear. This CDR3 has 13 amino acids. Per germline, CDR1 MNHNS and CDR2 SASEGT. The V end was cut by 0 bases, the J end by 4 bases, with 4 bases between. This CDR3 reads CASSEALYNEQFF. DNA of the CDR3: TGTGCCAGCAGTGAAGCTCTTTACAATGAGCAGTTCTTC.

The CDR3 DNA is TGTGCCAGCAGCGCCGAGACTAGCGGGCTTGGGGATGAGCAGTTCTTC. Residues: CASSAETSGLGDEQFF. V usage is TRBV7-2 and J usage is TRBJ2-1; 10 bases are a match to TRBD2. Trimming at V came to 5 bases and at J to 8 bases, leaving 12 bases not matched to a gene. Germline-derived CDR1 and CDR2 are SGHTA and FQGNSA. The CDR3 loop spans 16 amino acids.

The chain joins TRBV5-4 to TRBJ2-7; TRBD2 might be the D (6 bases). This CDR3 comprises 14 residues. V was pared by 2 bases and J by 2 bases, with 11 bases between. CDR1 SGHNT and CDR2 YYREEE come from the germline V gene (reference sequence). CDR3 loop: CASSFPGLTYEQYF. The CDR3 DNA sequence: TGTGCCAGCAGCTTTCCGGGACTCACCTACGAGCAGTACTTC.

This chain joins TRBV5-1 and TRBJ2-7, with 12 bases identical to TRBD2. The CDR3 sequence is 18 residues long. J gave up 3 bases and V 3 bases, and 13 bases lay outside the gene matches. Germline CDR1 reads SGHRS; CDR2 reads YFSETQ. The CDR3 region is CASSSGQLAGGRDYEQYF. In DNA form, the CDR3 reads TGCGCCAGCAGCTCGGGTCAGCTAGCGGGAGGGCGCGACTACGAGCAGTACTTC.

The count of this clone is one. This rearrangement joins TRBV6-5 to TRBJ1-4; TRBD1 matches at 12 bases. This CDR3 comprises 16 residues. V lost 3 bases to trimming and J lost 8 bases; unmatched junction nucleotides: 7. Germline lookup yields CDR1 MNHEY and CDR2 SVGAGI. CDR3 coding DNA: TGTGCCAGCAGTTATGGGACAGGGGGCCCTGGGGAAAAACTGTTTTTT. It yields the protein CASSYGTGGPGEKLFF.

The chain links TRBV28 to TRBJ2-1; 10 bases are a match to TRBD1. CDR3 length: 16 amino acids. Germline values: CDR1 MDHEN, CDR2 SYDVKM. After removal of 7 bases from V and 2 bases from J, the junction contained 8 bases not matched to a gene. The CDR3 nucleotides are TGTGCCAGCAACCCATCCGGGACAGGGGCCTACAATGAGCAGTTCTTC. It yields the protein CASNPSGTGAYNEQFF.

This chain links TRBV29-1 with TRBJ2-1; 9 bases match TRBD2. Trimming at V came to 7 bases and at J to 7 bases, leaving 14 bases not matched to a gene. Germline assignment: CDR1 SQVTM and CDR2 ANQGSEA. The CDR3 is made up of 15 amino acids. For the CDR3, the DNA is TGCAGCGCCGGACTAGCGTGGGGTGAAACGAATGAGCAGTTCTTC. It is translated as CSAGLAWGETNEQFF.

This clone was recorded only once. V and J are TRBV25-1 and TRBJ2-3, with D unclear. The CDR3 spans 16 residues. Germline CDR1 reads MGHDK; CDR2 reads SYGVNS. V lost 8 bases and J lost 0, with 18 bases in between. Here the CDR3 reads CASVTGPPPSTDTQYF. CDR3 DNA: TGTGCCAGCGTTACCGGGCCGCCCCCTAGCACAGATACGCAGTATTTT.

The chain combines TRBV18 with TRBJ1-5; D might be TRBD1 (6 bases). The length of the CDR3 is 14 residues. V was shortened by 3 bases and J by 5 bases, with 11 bases between the two germline ends. Germline CDR1 and CDR2: KGHSH and LQKENI. In nucleotides, the CDR3 is TGTGCCAGCTCACCTCTAGGGGGGGATCAGCCCCAGCATTTT. This gives the protein CASSPLGGDQPQHF. The complete variable domain, with remaining parts taken from reference TRBV18 and TRBJ1-5, reads NAGVMQNPRHLVRRRGQEARLRCSPMKGHSHVYWYRQLPEEGLKFMVYLQKENIIDESGMPKERFSAEFPKEGPSILRIQQVVRGDSAAYFCASSPLGGDQPQHFGDGTRLSIL.

V usage is TRBV19 and J usage is TRBJ2-7; 11 nucleotides match TRBD2. The CDR3 sequence is 16 residues long. Germline CDR1 is LNHDA and CDR2 is SQIVND (reference sequence). Trimming took 1 base from V and 3 from J; bases not matched to a gene: 5. CDR3: CASSIVLAGGNYEQYF. In DNA form, the CDR3 reads TGTGCCAGTAGTATAGTTCTAGCGGGAGGAAACTACGAGCAGTACTTC.

The chain has TRBV19 and TRBJ1-3; a possible D gene is TRBD1 (5 bases). The CDR3 length is 15 residues. Germline CDR1 reads LNHDA; CDR2 reads SQIVND (reference sequence). The V gene lost 7 bases and the J gene lost 0 bases, with 13 bases spanning the gap. The CDR3 protein is CASTDPDSSGNTIYF. DNA for the CDR3: TGTGCCAGTACCGATCCCGACAGCTCTGGAAACACCATATATTTT.

This clone was recorded once. The chain is built from TRBV7-8 and TRBJ2-1, with D possibly TRBD2 on 6 matching bases. The CDR3 has 15 residues. Trimming took 3 bases from V and 6 from J, leaving 15 bases between them. The germline gives CDR1 SGHVS, CDR2 FQNEAQ. The CDR3 loop is CASSFIAVTSNEQFF. In nucleotides, the CDR3 is TGTGCCAGCAGCTTCATAGCGGTAACTTCCAATGAGCAGTTCTTC.

This chain joins TRBV19 and TRBJ1-1; D might be TRBD1 (5 bases). This CDR3 comprises 14 residues. Trimming removed 5 bases from V and 11 bases from J, with 21 bases in between. Germline CDR1 LNHDA, CDR2 SQIVND (reference sequence). CDR3 region: CASSSFQAARGAFF. CDR3 coding DNA: TGTGCCAGTAGTTCTTTCCAAGCCGCCCGGGGGGCTTTCTTT.

This sequence joins TRBV4-3 and TRBJ2-1, with 9 bases fitting TRBD2. The V gene end was trimmed by 1 base and the J gene end by 10 bases; junction bases not matched to a gene: 8. The germline V gene has CDR1 LGHNA and CDR2 YSLEER. The CDR3 sequence is 15 residues long. The DNA of the CDR3 is TGCGCCAGCAGCCAAGTGAATAGCGGGAGCTTGGAGCAGTTCTTC. It codes for CASSQVNSGSLEQFF.

This chain links TRBV29-1 with TRBJ1-1; D unresolved. CDR3 length: 13 amino acids. The V gene's germline CDR1 is SQVTM and CDR2 ANQGSEA. The germline V and J ends were trimmed by 3 bases and 5 bases, with 13 bases remaining between them. The CDR3 bases are TGCAGCGTTGAGGGGAACTCCAGAACTGAAGCTTTCTTT. This gives the protein CSVEGNSRTEAFF.